The clone carrying this TCR beta chain has a single count. Its antigen is unknown. Clones were sequenced by immunoSEQ multiplex PCR, and TCRdb holds only the in-frame ones, with some missing. The top ten hold 21% of the sample, which has about 67,000 clones, approximately 81% seen once. The CDR3 is made up of 14 amino acids. The V end was cut by 4 bases, the J end by 5 bases, with 12 bases between. In germline, CDR1 is MNHEY, CDR2 SMNVEV (reference sequence). This sample stems from a study of T cell responses to AZD1222 COVID-19 vaccine. Broader study findings: The number of AZD1222 recipients seropositive at baseline was only five or six.

The receptor was derived from an adult in good health. The chain recombines TRBV27 with TRBJ1-5; perhaps TRBD1 as D (6 bases). Sequences were derived from peripheral blood, sampled on day 0 of AZD1222 vaccination. CDR3 sequence (DNA): TGTGCCAGCAGTTCGTTTAGGGGGGATCAGCCCCAGCATTTT. This gives the protein CASSSFRGDQPQHF.